By share, the clone carrying this T cell receptor (delta chain) counts as large. Other DNA sequences in the sample encode the same CDR3. The data derive from a study of gamma-delta chains in newborns, infants, children. TCRdb re-called the reads using CATT. The top ten hold 15% of the sample, which has about 6,400 delta-chain clones, over 2.5% seen once. V shed 3 bases and J 1 base; nucleotides not matched to a gene: 2. The germline CDR1 and CDR2 sequences are GEAIGNYY and EKD. The CDR3 consists of 15 residues. V and J are TRDV2 and TRDJ2, with 9 nucleotides matching TRDD3. The receptor's source is a child who was a newborn, infant or young child, either healthy, febrile or measles-vaccinated (not recorded which). The sequencing input was blood. CDR3 in DNA: TGTGCCTGTGACGTACTGGGGGATTTGACAGCACAACTCTTCTTT. Its protein product is CACDVLGDLTAQLFF.